This entry features one T cell receptor (beta chain) sequence. The sample is drawn from a study of CD8+CD57+ T cells in acquired aplastic anemia. Study at large: Roughly 3 ug was the average amount of DNA from sorted CD4+ and CD8+ cells.

Genomic DNA templated the TCR beta VDJ and CDR3 profiling. TCRdb reprocessed the reads via MiXCR and lists one record per CDR3 protein. The sample shows under 150,000 distinct CDR3 sequences, almost 40% of them seen only once. The authors sequenced patients whose flow cytometry had shown CD8+CD57+ cell expansion. The V gene end was trimmed by 3 bases and the J gene end by 2 bases; junction bases not matched to a gene: 3. The CDR3 covers 15 residues. Germline V gene sequence: CDR1 LNHNV, CDR2 YYDKDF (reference sequence). The chain joins TRBV15 to TRBJ2-3, with 9 bases that match TRBD1. This TCR was recovered from a human donor with aplastic anemia. The sequenced material came from sorted CD4+, CD8+, or CD8+CD57+ T cells (not recorded which) from PBMCs. The CDR3 protein is CATSSRDRDTDTQYF. CDR3 DNA sequence: TGTGCCACCAGCAGTCGGGACAGGGACACAGATACGCAGTATTTT.